The clone carrying this T cell receptor beta chain has only a few counts. The data were taken from a study of human T cells and chemical hapten exposure. The time point denotes: healthy volunteer bleed at 2 weeks. Unseparated into fractions, whole blood served as the source from which total RNA was extracted. Unique molecular identifiers were affixed to discrete cDNA molecules within the library. From the RACE reads, TCRdb called clonotypes with MiXCR, one entry per CDR3 protein. Of 100,000 to 150,000 distinct CDR3 sequences listed, more than 7.5% are singletons. The CDR3 is 16 amino acids. The germline V gene has CDR1 MNHEY and CDR2 SVGEGT. The V gene end was trimmed by 0 bases and the J gene end by 6 bases; junction bases not matched to a gene: 8.

Input material: whole blood. This TCR came from a male donor in good health. Some clones in this sample may be carry-over from other donors' samples. V usage is TRBV6-2 or TRBV6-3 and J usage is TRBJ2-1, with 7 positions matching TRBD1. The CDR3 DNA reads as TGTGCCAGCAGTTACTCTACGACAGGGATTAGCAATGAGCAGTTCTTC. Translation gives CASSYSTTGISNEQFF.